This T cell receptor beta chain was captured in a study of CD8 T cells in Susac syndrome. Sequencing targeted TCR beta in T cells from blood (CD8+ and CD4+). The multiple sclerosis control group was made up of treatment-naive patients with stable or active relapsing-remitting disease. Trimming stripped 1 base from V and 5 bases from J, with 15 bases between. Per germline, CDR1 SGHAT and CDR2 FQNNGV. The CDR3 consists of 16 residues. Random hexamers were used to reverse transcribe roughly 0.5 to 1 ug of RNA. TCRdb called the immunoSEQ multiplex PCR reads again in MiXCR, with one record for every CDR3 protein. This table holds fewer than 200,000 distinct CDR3 sequences, approximately 95% found once.

The sequenced sample consisted of CD8+ T cells from PBMCs. The V gene is TRBV11-2, the J gene TRBJ2-1, with a possible D match to TRBD2 (6 bases). This sequence was found in a human donor with multiple sclerosis. CDR3 DNA sequence: TGTGCCAGCAGCTTAGCTTGGGGGGTGAAAGACAATGAGCAGTTCTTC. This codes for CASSLAWGVKDNEQFF. Drawing the rest from reference TRBV11-2 and TRBJ2-1, the complete variable domain is EAGVAQSPRYKIIEKRQSVAFWCNPISGHATLYWYQQILGQGPKLLIQFQNNGVVDDSQLPKDRFSAERLKGVDSTLKIQPAKLEDSAVYLCASSLAWGVKDNEQFFGPGTRLTVL.